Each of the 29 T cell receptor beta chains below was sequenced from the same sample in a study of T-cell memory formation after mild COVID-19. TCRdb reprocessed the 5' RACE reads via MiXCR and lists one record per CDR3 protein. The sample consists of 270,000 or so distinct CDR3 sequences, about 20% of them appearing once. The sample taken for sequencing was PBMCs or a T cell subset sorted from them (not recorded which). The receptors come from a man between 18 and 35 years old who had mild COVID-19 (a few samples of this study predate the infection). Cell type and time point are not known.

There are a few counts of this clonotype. CDR3 region: CASSPPGGGSTDTQYF. Here the CDR3 DNA reads TGTGCCAGCAGCCCACCAGGAGGGGGAAGCACAGATACGCAGTATTTT. V is TRBV7-3 and J is TRBJ2-3, with D perhaps matching TRBD1 or TRBD2 (6 bases each). The CDR3 has 16 amino acids. Trimming took 5 bases from V and 0 from J, leaving 15 bases between them. Germline CDR1 and CDR2: SGHTA and FQGTGA. Combining the CDR3 with reference TRBV7-3 and TRBJ2-3 gives the whole variable domain GAGVSQTPSNKVTEKGKYVELRCDPISGHTALYWYRQSLGQGPEFLIYFQGTGAADDSGLPNDRFFAVRPEGSVSTLKIQRTERGDSAVYLCASSPPGGGSTDTQYFGPGTRLTVL.

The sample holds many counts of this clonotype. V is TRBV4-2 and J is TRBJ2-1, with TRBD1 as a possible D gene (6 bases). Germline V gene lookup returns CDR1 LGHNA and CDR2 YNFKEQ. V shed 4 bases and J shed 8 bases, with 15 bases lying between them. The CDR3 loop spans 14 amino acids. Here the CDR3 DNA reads TGTGCCAGCAGCCTGCAGGACAGTCCATATGAGCAGTTCTTC. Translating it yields CASSLQDSPYEQFF.

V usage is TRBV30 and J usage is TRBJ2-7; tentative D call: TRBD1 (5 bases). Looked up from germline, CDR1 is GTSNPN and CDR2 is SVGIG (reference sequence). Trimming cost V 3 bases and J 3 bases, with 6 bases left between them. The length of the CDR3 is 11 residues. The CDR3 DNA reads TGTGCCTGGAGCACAGGCTACGAGCAGTACTTC. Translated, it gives CAWSTGYEQYF. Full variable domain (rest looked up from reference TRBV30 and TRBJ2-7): SQTIHQWPATLVQPVGSPLSLECTVEGTSNPNLYWYRQAAGRGLQLLFYSVGIGQISSEVPQNLSASRPQDRQFILSSKKLLLSDSGFYLCAWSTGYEQYFGPGTRLTVT.

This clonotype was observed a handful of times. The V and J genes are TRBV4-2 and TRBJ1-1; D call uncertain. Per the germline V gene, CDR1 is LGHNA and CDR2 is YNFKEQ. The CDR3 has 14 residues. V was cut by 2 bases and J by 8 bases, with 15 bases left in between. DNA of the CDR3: TGTGCCAGCAGCCAACTTGGCCTTTCGGTGGAAGCTTTCTTT. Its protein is CASSQLGLSVEAFF.

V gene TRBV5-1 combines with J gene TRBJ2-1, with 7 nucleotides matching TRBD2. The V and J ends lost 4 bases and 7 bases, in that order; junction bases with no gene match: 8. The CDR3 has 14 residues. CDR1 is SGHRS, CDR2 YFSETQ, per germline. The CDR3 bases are TGCGCCAGCAGCCCACAGACTAGCTTGAATGAGCAGTTCTTC. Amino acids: CASSPQTSLNEQFF.

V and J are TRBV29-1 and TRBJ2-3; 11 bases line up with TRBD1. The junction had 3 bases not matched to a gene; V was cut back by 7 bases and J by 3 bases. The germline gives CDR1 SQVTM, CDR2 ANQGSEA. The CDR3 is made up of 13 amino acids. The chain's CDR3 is CSGGQGETDTQYF. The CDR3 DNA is TGCAGCGGGGGACAGGGGGAAACAGATACGCAGTATTTT.

The CDR3 here is CASSLTGALYNEQFF. DNA for the CDR3: TGTGCCAGCAGCCTGACAGGGGCGCTCTACAATGAGCAGTTCTTC. This chain joins TRBV7-2 and TRBJ2-1; 8 bases fit TRBD1. Germline V lookup: CDR1 SGHTA, CDR2 FQGNSA. The CDR3 consists of 15 residues. V lost 5 bases to trimming and J lost 3 bases; unmatched junction nucleotides: 6.

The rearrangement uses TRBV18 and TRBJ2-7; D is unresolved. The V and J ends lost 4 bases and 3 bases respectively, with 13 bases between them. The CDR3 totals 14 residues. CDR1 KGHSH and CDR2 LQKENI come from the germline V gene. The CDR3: CASSREDRYYEQYV. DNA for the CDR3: TGTGCCAGCTCACGAGAGGACCGATACTACGAGCAGTACGTC.

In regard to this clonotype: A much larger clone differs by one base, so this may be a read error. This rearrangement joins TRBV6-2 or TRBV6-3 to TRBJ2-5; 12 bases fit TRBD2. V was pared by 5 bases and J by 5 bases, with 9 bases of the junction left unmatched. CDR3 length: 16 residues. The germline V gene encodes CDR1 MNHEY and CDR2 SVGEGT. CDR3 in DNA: TGTGCCAGCAGTCACCGGACTAGCGGGGTCCAGGAGACCCAGTACTTC. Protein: CASSHRTSGVQETQYF.

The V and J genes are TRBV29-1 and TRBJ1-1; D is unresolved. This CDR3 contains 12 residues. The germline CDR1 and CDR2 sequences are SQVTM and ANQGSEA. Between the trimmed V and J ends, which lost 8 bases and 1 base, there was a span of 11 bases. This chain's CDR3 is CSISSRNTEAFF. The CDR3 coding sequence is TGCAGCATAAGCAGCAGGAACACTGAAGCTTTCTTT. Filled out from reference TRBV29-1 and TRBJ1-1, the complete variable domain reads SAVISQKPSRDICQRGTSLTIQCQVDSQVTMMFWYRQQPGQSLTLIATANQGSEATYESGFVIDKFPISRPNLTFSTLTVSNMSPEDSSIYLCSISSRNTEAFFGQGTRLTVV.

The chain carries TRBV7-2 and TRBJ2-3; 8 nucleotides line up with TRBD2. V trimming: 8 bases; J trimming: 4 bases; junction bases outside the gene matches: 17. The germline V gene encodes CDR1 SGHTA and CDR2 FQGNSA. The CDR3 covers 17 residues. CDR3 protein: CASRLGWTSILPDTQYF. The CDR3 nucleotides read TGTGCCAGCCGGTTGGGCTGGACTAGCATACTCCCAGATACGCAGTATTTT.

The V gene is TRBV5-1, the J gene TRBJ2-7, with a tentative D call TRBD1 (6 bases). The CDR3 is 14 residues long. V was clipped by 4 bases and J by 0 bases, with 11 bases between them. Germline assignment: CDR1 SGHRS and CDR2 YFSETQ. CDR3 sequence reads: CASSALDSSYEQYF. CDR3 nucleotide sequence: TGCGCCAGCAGCGCGCTGGACAGCTCCTACGAGCAGTACTTC.

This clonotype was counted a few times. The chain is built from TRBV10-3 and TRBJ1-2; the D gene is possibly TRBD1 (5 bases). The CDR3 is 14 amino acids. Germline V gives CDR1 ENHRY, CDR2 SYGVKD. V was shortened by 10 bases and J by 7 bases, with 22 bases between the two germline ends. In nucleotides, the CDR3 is TGTGCCACCATAGATTCCGGGACGATCCGTGGCTACACCTTC. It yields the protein CATIDSGTIRGYTF.

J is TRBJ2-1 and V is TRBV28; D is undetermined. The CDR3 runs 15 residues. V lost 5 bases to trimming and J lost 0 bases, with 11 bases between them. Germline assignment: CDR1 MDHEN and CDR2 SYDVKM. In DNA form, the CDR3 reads TGTGCCAGCAGTCCCCCACCGAGCTCCTACAATGAGCAGTTCTTC. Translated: CASSPPPSSYNEQFF.

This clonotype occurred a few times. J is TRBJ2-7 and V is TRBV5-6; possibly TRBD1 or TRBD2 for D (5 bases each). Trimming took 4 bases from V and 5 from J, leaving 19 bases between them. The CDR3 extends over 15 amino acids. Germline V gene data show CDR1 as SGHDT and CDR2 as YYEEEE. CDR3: CASSRRDGLTHEQYV. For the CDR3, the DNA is TGTGCCAGCAGCCGTAGGGACGGCTTAACCCACGAGCAGTACGTC.

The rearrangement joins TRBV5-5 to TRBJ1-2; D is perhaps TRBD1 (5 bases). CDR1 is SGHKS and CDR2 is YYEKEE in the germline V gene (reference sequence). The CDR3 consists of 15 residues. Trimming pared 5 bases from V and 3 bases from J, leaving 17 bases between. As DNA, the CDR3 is TGTGCCAGCAGACCCTGGGACGGAGTGGACTATGGCTACACCTTC. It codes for CASRPWDGVDYGYTF.

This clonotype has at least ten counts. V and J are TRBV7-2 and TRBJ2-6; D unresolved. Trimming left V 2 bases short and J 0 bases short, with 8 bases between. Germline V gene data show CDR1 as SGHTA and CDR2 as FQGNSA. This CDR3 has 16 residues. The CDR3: CASSLQYSSGANVLTF. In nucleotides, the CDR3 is TGTGCCAGCAGCTTACAATACAGCTCTGGGGCCAACGTCCTGACTTTC. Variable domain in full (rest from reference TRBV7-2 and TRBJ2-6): GAGVSQSPSNKVTEKGKDVELRCDPISGHTALYWYRQSLGQGLEFLIYFQGNSAPDKSGLPSDRFSAERTGGSVSTLTIQRTQQEDSAVYLCASSLQYSSGANVLTFGAGSRLTVL.

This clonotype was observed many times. The CDR3 reads CASSLGTGNYNEQFF. The CDR3 DNA is TGTGCCAGCAGCCTCGGGACAGGGAACTACAATGAGCAGTTCTTC. The chain combines TRBV7-6 with TRBJ2-1; 9 bases are shared with TRBD1. Germline loops: CDR1 SGHVS, CDR2 FNYEAQ. V lost 5 bases and J lost 3; bases outside the gene matches: 5. This CDR3 contains 15 residues. Supplemented by reference TRBV7-6 and TRBJ2-1, the full variable domain reads GAGVSQSPRYKVTKRGQDVALRCDPISGHVSLYWYRQALGQGPEFLTYFNYEAQQDKSGLPNDRFSAERPEGSISTLTIQRTEQRDSAMYRCASSLGTGNYNEQFFGPGTRLTVL.

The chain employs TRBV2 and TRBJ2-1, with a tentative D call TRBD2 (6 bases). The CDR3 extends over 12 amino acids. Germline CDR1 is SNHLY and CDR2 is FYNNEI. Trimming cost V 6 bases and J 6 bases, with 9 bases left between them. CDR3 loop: CASRPGGNEQFF. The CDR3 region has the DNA TGTGCCAGCAGGCCCGGGGGCAATGAGCAGTTCTTC.

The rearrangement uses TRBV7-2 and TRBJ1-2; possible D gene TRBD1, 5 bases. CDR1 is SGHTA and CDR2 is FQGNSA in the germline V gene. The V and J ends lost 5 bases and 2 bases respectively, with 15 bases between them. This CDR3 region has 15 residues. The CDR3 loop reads CASSDDGGANYGYTF. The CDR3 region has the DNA TGTGCCAGCAGCGATGATGGGGGAGCCAACTATGGCTACACCTTC.

The CDR3 DNA sequence: TGCGCCAGCAGCATTGGGACAGGGGTTTTCGGCACTGAAGCTTTCTTT. Its protein product is CASSIGTGVFGTEAFF. The genes are TRBV5-1 and TRBJ1-1; 10 nucleotides line up with TRBD1. Trimming at V came to 4 bases and at J to 4 bases, leaving 10 bases not matched to a gene. Germline V CDR1 and CDR2: SGHRS, YFSETQ. The CDR3 runs 16 residues.

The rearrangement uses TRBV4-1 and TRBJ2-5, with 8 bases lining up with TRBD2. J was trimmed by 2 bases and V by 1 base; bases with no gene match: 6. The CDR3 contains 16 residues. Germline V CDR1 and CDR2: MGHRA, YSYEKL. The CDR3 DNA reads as TGCGCCAGCAGCCAAGCCCATCGCGGGGGGCAAGAGACCCAGTACTTC. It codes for CASSQAHRGGQETQYF.

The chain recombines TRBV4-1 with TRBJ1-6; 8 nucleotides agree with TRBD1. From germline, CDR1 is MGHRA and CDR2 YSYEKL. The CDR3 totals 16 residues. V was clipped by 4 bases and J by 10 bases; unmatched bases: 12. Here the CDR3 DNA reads TGCGCCAGCAGCCCCCGACGGGAGACAGGGGAATCACCCCTCCACTTT. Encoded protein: CASSPRRETGESPLHF.

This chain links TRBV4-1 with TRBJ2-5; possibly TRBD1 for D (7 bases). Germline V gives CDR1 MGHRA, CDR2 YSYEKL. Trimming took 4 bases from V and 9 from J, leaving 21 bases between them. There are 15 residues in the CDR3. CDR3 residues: CASSRYGTAQGAQYF. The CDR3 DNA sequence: TGCGCCAGCAGCCGCTACGGGACTGCCCAGGGGGCCCAGTACTTC.

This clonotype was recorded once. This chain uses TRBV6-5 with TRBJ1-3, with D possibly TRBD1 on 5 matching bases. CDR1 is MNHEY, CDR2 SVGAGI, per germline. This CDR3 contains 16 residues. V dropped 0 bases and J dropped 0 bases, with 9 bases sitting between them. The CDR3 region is CASSYSQGSSGNTIYF. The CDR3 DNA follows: TGTGCCAGCAGTTACTCCCAGGGTAGCTCTGGAAACACCATATATTTT.

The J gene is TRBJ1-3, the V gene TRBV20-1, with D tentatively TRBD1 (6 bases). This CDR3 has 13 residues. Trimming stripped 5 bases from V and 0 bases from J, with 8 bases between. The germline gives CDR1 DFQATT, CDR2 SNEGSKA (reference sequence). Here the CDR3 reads CSARTASGNTIYF. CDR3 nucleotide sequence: TGCAGTGCTCGGACAGCCTCTGGAAACACCATATATTTT.

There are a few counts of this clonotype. The CDR3 here is CASSPVGGMNTEAFF. The CDR3 DNA is TGTGCCAGCAGCCCGGTAGGGGGCATGAACACTGAAGCTTTCTTT. The V call is TRBV7-3, the J call TRBJ1-1; 7 bases map to TRBD1. This CDR3 contains 15 residues. In germline, CDR1 is SGHTA, CDR2 FQGTGA. The J segment lost 0 bases and the V segment lost 5 bases, leaving 6 bases of the junction unmatched.

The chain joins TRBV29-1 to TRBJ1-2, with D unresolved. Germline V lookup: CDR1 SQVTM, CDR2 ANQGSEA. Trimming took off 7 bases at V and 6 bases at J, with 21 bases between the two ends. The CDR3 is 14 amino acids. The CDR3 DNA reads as TGCAGCGCTTCATTAGGTCAGGCCCCCCATGGCTACACCTTC. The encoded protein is CSASLGQAPHGYTF. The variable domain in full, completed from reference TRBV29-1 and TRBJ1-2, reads SAVISQKPSRDICQRGTSLTIQCQVDSQVTMMFWYRQQPGQSLTLIATANQGSEATYESGFVIDKFPISRPNLTFSTLTVSNMSPEDSSIYLCSASLGQAPHGYTFGSGTRLTVV.

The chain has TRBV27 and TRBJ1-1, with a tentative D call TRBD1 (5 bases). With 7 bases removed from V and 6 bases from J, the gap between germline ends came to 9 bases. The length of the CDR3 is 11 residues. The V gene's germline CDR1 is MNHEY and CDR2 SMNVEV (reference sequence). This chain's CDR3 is CASTSGAEAFF. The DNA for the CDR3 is TGTGCCAGCACCTCGGGGGCTGAAGCTTTCTTT.